This record covers a single TCR beta chain. The data are from a study of shared clonotypes between healthy human individuals. As for the study in general: Three plates each covered CD4 naive and memory; CD8 naive two, CD8 memory one.

Genomic DNA from each subset was divided evenly over several immunoSEQ plates. Assay used: immunoSEQ multiplex PCR; TCRdb lists only in-frame clones, some missing. The repertoire has more than 2 million clones, roughly 95% of them found once; the top ten carry under 0.15%. The donors were all Caucasian adults (living in Nashville, Tennessee). This CDR3 has 13 amino acids. V and J are TRBV12-2 and TRBJ2-7; the table names TRBD1, a call not compared with the DNA. TRBV12-2 is recorded as a pseudogene. The TCR sequence derives from a man aged 18-30 years in good health. The sample was naive CD4+ T cells sorted from blood. Subset reported: CD45RA+ positively selected. The CDR3 here is CASRFMAGISPYF. For the CDR3, the DNA is TGTGCAAGTCGCTTCATGGCAGGGATAAGTCCGTACTTC.